This T cell receptor beta chain was documented in a study of blood T cell repertoires in COVID-19. The germline V gene encodes CDR1 SGHDT and CDR2 YYEEEE. V was pared by 2 bases and J by 5 bases, with 18 bases between. The CDR3 is 16 amino acids. Method: immunoSEQ multiplex PCR; TCRdb's copy keeps in-frame clones and lacks some. The data contain fewer than 250,000 clones, about four fifths of them singletons. The rearrangement uses TRBV5-6 and TRBJ2-3, with D possibly matching TRBD2 (7 bases). The sample was peripheral blood. This TCR was sampled from a woman between 45 and 65 years old with acute or convalescent COVID-19. The CDR3 reads CASSFLGGAAQDTQYF. DNA for the CDR3: TGTGCCAGCAGCTTTTTGGGGGGGGCTGCTCAAGATACGCAGTATTTT.